This entry is about one TCR beta chain. The CDR3 totals 14 residues. V lost 6 bases and J lost 8, with 19 bases in between. Germline V gene sequence: CDR1 LNHDA, CDR2 SQIVND (reference sequence). This entry belongs to a study of blood T cell repertoires in COVID-19. The wider study: Researchers got acute and convalescent COVID-19 samples from the United States, Italy and Spain. The cDNA or gDNA used as material had been derived from T cells, B-cell-depleted T cells, or PBMCs.

Per the original methods: Amplifying reference gene primers gave estimates of nucleated cell counts. TCRdb keeps only in-frame clones here, not all; method: immunoSEQ multiplex PCR. The DNA gave D and trimming, while V, J and clone size come from that table. The repertoire has about 42,000 clones, around 86% of them found once; the top ten carry around 0.43%. This chain joins TRBV19 and TRBJ1-2, with D maybe TRBD1 (5 bases). The sequence came from a human donor in a cohort sampled during active COVID-19. Sequencing input: peripheral blood. The CDR3, as DNA: TGTGCCAGTAGCGTGGATCCAGATAGGGGCGGCTACACCTTC. This codes for CASSVDPDRGGYTF.